The rows below give T cell receptor beta chains drawn from one sample of a study of T cell responses to AZD1222 COVID-19 vaccine. Assay used: immunoSEQ multiplex PCR; TCRdb lists only in-frame clones, some missing. The sample includes approximately 120,000 clones, 92% seen only once; the top ten take approximately 1.1%. The sequencing used peripheral blood, collected on day 0 of AZD1222 vaccination. The receptors come from an adult in good health. Each CDR3 is given with its conserved first and last residue. The order of the fields is J gene, clone size, V gene, D gene, CDR3 DNA, CDR3 protein. D genes are given only for firm matches. Only part of the rows carry a size: once, few, many, or a class if the clone is expanded.

TRBJ2-7,-,TRBV6-5,TRBD1,TGTGCCAGCAGTTACTCGGGGGGACAGGCCTACGAGCAGTACTTC,CASSYSGGQAYEQYF
TRBJ2-5,once,TRBV29-1,-,TGCAGCGTGACAGCTAACCAAGAGACCCAGTACTTC,CSVTANQETQYF
TRBJ1-2,-,TRBV5-4,TRBD1,TGTGCCAGCAGCTCAGGGGGGGGCGAGCTCTACACCTTC,CASSSGGGELYTF
TRBJ2-5,once,TRBV6-5,-,TGTGCCAGCGGGAAAGAGACCCAGTACTTC,CASGKETQYF
TRBJ2-5,-,TRBV24-1,-,TGTGCCACCAGCCAAAGGACAGATCAAGAGACCCAGTACTTC,CATSQRTDQETQYF
TRBJ1-3,-,TRBV9,-,TGTGCCAGCAGCGTAGCCTGGGACGGAAACACCATATATTTT,CASSVAWDGNTIYF
TRBJ1-2,-,TRBV2,-,TGTGCCAGCATAATAGAAATAAACTATGGCTACACCTTC,CASIIEINYGYTF
TRBJ1-5,-,TRBV4-1,-,TGCGCCAGCAGCCAAGATCAAATGCAGCCCCAGCATTTT,CASSQDQMQPQHF
TRBJ1-1,once,TRBV28,-,TGTGCCAGCAGTTTACCCTTATTAACTGAAGCTTTCTTT,CASSLPLLTEAFF
TRBJ2-1,-,TRBV7-9,-,TGTGCCAGCAGGGTAGATCGGTGGGGGCTATACAATGAGCAGTTCTTC,CASRVDRWGLYNEQFF
TRBJ2-6,-,TRBV19,-,TGTGCCAGTAGTCTTCTCGTGGGGGGCTCAGGGGCCAACGTCCTGACTTTC,CASSLLVGGSGANVLTF
TRBJ2-3,-,TRBV10-3,TRBD1,TGTGCCATCATGGGGGACAGGGGCACAGATACGCAGTATTTT,CAIMGDRGTDTQYF
TRBJ2-7,-,TRBV4-2,-,TGTGCCAGCAGCCAAGATGGACAGCCTTCCTACGAGCAGTACTTC,CASSQDGQPSYEQYF
TRBJ2-1,-,TRBV28,-,TGTGCCAGCAGGACGGGTGGGGTCCCCTACAATGAGCAGTTCTTC,CASRTGGVPYNEQFF
TRBJ2-7,-,TRBV19,-,TGTGCCAGTAGTTTCTACGGGGGGCGTTACGAGCAGTACTTC,CASSFYGGRYEQYF
TRBJ2-7,once,TRBV5-1,TRBD1,TGCGCCAGCAGCTTGTCAGGACAGGGGAACGAGCAGTACTTC,CASSLSGQGNEQYF
TRBJ1-2,-,TRBV14,-,TGTGCCAGCAGCCAAGACAGGAACTATGGCTACACCTTC,CASSQDRNYGYTF
TRBJ1-4,-,TRBV5-4,-,TGTGCCAGCAGCTCTTCTCAGGGTATAAGTGAAAAACTGTTTTTT,CASSSSQGISEKLFF
TRBJ1-6,-,TRBV19,-,TGTGCCAGTAGTATCTTTACCGGACGGACGAATTCACCCCTCCACTTT,CASSIFTGRTNSPLHF
TRBJ1-2,-,TRBV27,-,TGTGCCAGCAGTTTATTGGCAGCCGGAAGGGGGGTTTATGGCTACACCTTC,CASSLLAAGRGVYGYTF
TRBJ1-6,-,TRBV2,TRBD1,TGTGCCAGCAGTGCGCCGCCTCTGACAGGGGTCAATTCACCCCTCCACTTT,CASSAPPLTGVNSPLHF
TRBJ1-6,-,TRBV9,-,TGTGCCAGCAGCGTAGGGGCGGTGGGACGTTTGGCCCTCCACTTT,CASSVGAVGRLALHF
TRBJ2-2,-,TRBV6-5,-,TGTGCCAGCACTCCCAGAGGGGTCACCGGGGAGCTGTTTTTT,CASTPRGVTGELFF
TRBJ1-1,-,TRBV19,-,TGTGCCAGTAGTACCTATGCCCAGGGAGTAACTGAAGCTTTCTTT,CASSTYAQGVTEAFF
TRBJ1-1,-,TRBV5-1,-,TGCGCCAGCAGCTGGGGGGGGCCGGACACTGAAGCTTTCTTT,CASSWGGPDTEAFF
TRBJ2-1,-,TRBV27,TRBD1,TGTGCCAGCAGCTGGGACAGGCCCGTCCACAATGAGCAGTTCTTC,CASSWDRPVHNEQFF
TRBJ2-3,-,TRBV10-3,TRBD2,TGTGCCATCAGTCTCCCTAGCGGGAGCGTTGACGATACGCAGTATTTT,CAISLPSGSVDDTQYF